Shown below are 25 T cell receptor beta chains from a single sample sequenced in a study of blood T cell repertoires in COVID-19. The protocol was immunoSEQ multiplex PCR, while the TCRdb copy is restricted to in-frame clones and leaves out a portion. The top ten hold around 8% of the sample, which has about 200,000 clones, around four fifths seen once. The sample consisted of peripheral blood. The receptor set was obtained from a woman older than 75 with COVID-19, enrolled during active disease.

This clone turned up a few times. The gene calls are TRBV12-3 or TRBV12-4 and TRBJ2-7; possible D gene TRBD2, 6 bases. Trimming removed 3 bases at V and 6 bases at J, with 12 bases between. This CDR3 contains 13 residues. CDR3 sequence: CASSLRGSGEQYF. The CDR3 DNA sequence: TGTGCCAGCAGTTTGCGGGGTTCGGGCGAGCAGTACTTC.

The rearrangement links TRBV6-5 to TRBJ2-7; maybe TRBD1 (7 bases). Trimming removed 5 bases at V and 1 base at J, with 12 bases between. This CDR3 has 14 residues. From germline, CDR1 is MNHEY and CDR2 SVGAGI. This CDR3 reads CASSRTGLSYEQYF. The CDR3 DNA is TGTGCCAGCAGTCGGACAGGACTATCCTACGAGCAGTACTTC.

The gene calls are TRBV5-5 and TRBJ2-2; possibly TRBD1 for D (6 bases). Germline V CDR1 and CDR2: SGHKS, YYEKEE (reference sequence). V lost 7 bases, J lost 5 bases, and 18 bases lay in between. There are 15 residues in the CDR3. The CDR3 spells CASCLMTGQTGELFF. The CDR3 nucleotides read TGTGCCAGCTGCCTGATGACAGGCCAAACCGGGGAGCTGTTTTTT. Based on the CDR3 plus reference TRBV5-5 and TRBJ2-2, the full variable domain is DAGVTQSPTHLIKTRGQQVTLRCSPISGHKSVSWYQQVLGQGPQFIFQYYEKEERGRGNFPDRFSARQFPNYSSELNVNALLLGDSALYLCASCLMTGQTGELFFGEGSRLTVL.

This clone has just one count. The genes are TRBV28 and TRBJ1-1; a weak D match, TRBD1 (5 bases). CDR1 and CDR2 from the germline V gene are MDHEN and SYDVKM. The CDR3 sequence is 14 residues long. The V gene lost 4 bases and the J gene lost 5 bases, with 14 bases spanning the gap. Here the CDR3 DNA reads TGTGCCAGCAGTTCGGAGGGGATGCGGACTGAAGCTTTCTTT. As protein: CASSSEGMRTEAFF.

This rearrangement joins TRBV3-1 (or the pseudogene TRBV3-2) to TRBJ2-1, with D uncertain. The CDR3 is 11 residues long. The V gene's germline CDR1 is LGHDT and CDR2 YNNKEL (reference sequence). The V end was cut by 6 bases, the J end by 10 bases, with 10 bases between. CDR3 in amino acids: CASRKSAEQFF. CDR3 nucleotides: TGTGCCAGCAGGAAAAGCGCGGAGCAGTTCTTC.

The chain joins TRBV28 to TRBJ2-7; D is uncertain. The germline V and J ends were trimmed by 4 bases and 0 bases, with 4 bases remaining between them. Per the germline V gene, CDR1 is MDHEN and CDR2 is SYDVKM. There are 12 residues in the CDR3. CDR3 sequence (DNA): TGTGCCAGCAGTTATAGCTCCTACGAGCAGTACTTC. It codes for CASSYSSYEQYF.

V is TRBV29-1 and J is TRBJ1-1; no definite D call. Trimming removed 4 bases at V and 11 bases at J, with 14 bases between. The CDR3 has 11 residues. Germline V gene sequence: CDR1 SQVTM, CDR2 ANQGSEA. CDR3 sequence: CSVGYGSQAFF. The DNA for the CDR3 is TGCAGCGTTGGATATGGGTCACAGGCTTTCTTT.

In this sample, this clone turned up once. The J gene is TRBJ2-3, the V gene TRBV6-5; 13 nucleotides match TRBD2. With V trimmed by 6 bases and J by 6 bases, 6 bases remained unmatched. The CDR3 sequence is 15 residues long. Per the germline V gene, CDR1 is MNHEY and CDR2 is SVGAGI. CDR3 in DNA: TGTGCCAGCAGGGGTACTAGCGGGAGGGCCGATACGCAGTATTTT. This gives the protein CASRGTSGRADTQYF.

The chain combines TRBV19 with TRBJ1-5; a possible D gene is TRBD1 (5 bases). The CDR3 length is 15 residues. Trimming left V 5 bases short and J 3 bases short, with 14 bases between. The germline gives CDR1 LNHDA, CDR2 SQIVND (reference sequence). In DNA form, the CDR3 reads TGTGCCAGTAGTCTGCTGTGGGGCACCAATCAGCCCCAGCATTTT. The encoded protein is CASSLLWGTNQPQHF. Combining the CDR3 with reference TRBV19 and TRBJ1-5 gives the whole variable domain DGGITQSPKYLFRKEGQNVTLSCEQNLNHDAMYWYRQDPGQGLRLIYYSQIVNDFQKGDIAEGYSVSREKKESFPLTVTSAQKNPTAFYLCASSLLWGTNQPQHFGDGTRLSIL.

This chain connects TRBV6-6 to TRBJ1-1; D gene unclear. Trimming took 2 bases from V and 8 from J, leaving 9 bases between them. The length of the CDR3 is 12 residues. In germline, CDR1 is MNHNY, CDR2 SVGAGI (reference sequence). Here the CDR3 DNA reads TGTGCCAGCAGTTACGAACAAAAGGAAGCTTTCTTT. Protein sequence: CASSYEQKEAFF.

The chain couples TRBV2 to TRBJ1-1, with 8 nucleotides matching TRBD1. V was pared by 6 bases and J by 11 bases, with 5 bases of the junction left unmatched. The CDR3 is made up of 11 amino acids. The germline CDR1 and CDR2 sequences are SNHLY and FYNNEI. DNA for the CDR3: TGTGCCAGCAGGTCAGGGGGCCCGGCTTTCTTT. Translation gives CASRSGGPAFF.

This rearrangement joins TRBV6-6 to TRBJ2-4; 10 bases fit TRBD1. The CDR3 is 14 amino acids. Trimming at V came to 6 bases and at J to 6 bases, leaving 5 bases not matched to a gene. Germline CDR1 MNHNY, CDR2 SVGAGI (reference sequence). CDR3 sequence: CASSQGQGRNIQYF. The CDR3 region has the DNA TGTGCCAGCAGCCAGGGACAGGGGAGAAACATTCAGTACTTC.

V usage is TRBV10-2 and J usage is TRBJ1-1; D might be TRBD1 (6 bases). The CDR3 is made up of 15 amino acids. V dropped 5 bases and J dropped 3 bases, with 16 bases sitting between them. Germline-derived CDR1 and CDR2 are WSHSY and SAAADI. The CDR3, as DNA: TGCGCCAGCAGTAGGGGAGGGGGTGGTGACACTGAAGCTTTCTTT. Translation: CASSRGGGGDTEAFF.

With regard to this clone: Compared with germline, one end of the junction differs, possibly owing to a read error. As DNA, the CDR3 is TGTGCCGGCTCACCGTTAGCGGGAGACTCCGAGCAGTACTTC. Translating it yields CAGSPLAGDSEQYF. This sequence joins TRBV18 and TRBJ2-7; 9 nucleotides align to TRBD2. Per the germline V gene, CDR1 is KGHSH and CDR2 is LQKENI. The length of the CDR3 is 14 residues.

This chain joins TRBV4-1 and TRBJ1-5; D not certain. Trimming stripped 0 bases from V and 15 bases from J, with 21 bases between. The CDR3 has 15 amino acids. CDR1 and CDR2 from the germline V gene are MGHRA and YSYEKL. This CDR3 is CASSQDVHGPRILHF. CDR3 in DNA: TGCGCCAGCAGCCAAGACGTACACGGCCCGCGGATCTTGCATTTT.

CDR3 loop: CASGTRDRGYEQFF. The DNA for the CDR3 is TGTGCCAGCGGAACCCGGGACAGGGGATATGAGCAGTTCTTC. The chain links TRBV11-2 to TRBJ2-1; 10 bases line up with TRBD1. The germline gives CDR1 SGHAT, CDR2 FQNNGV. The V gene end was trimmed by 8 bases and the J gene end by 8 bases; junction bases not matched to a gene: 9. The CDR3 extends over 14 amino acids.

V is TRBV7-9 and J is TRBJ1-2, with D possibly matching TRBD1 (6 bases). With 1 base removed from V and 4 bases from J, the gap between germline ends came to 13 bases. Germline CDR1 is SEHNR and CDR2 is FQNEAQ (reference sequence). This CDR3 is built from 15 residues. The CDR3 region has the DNA TGTGCCAGCAGCTTAGAGTCAGGGGAAGCCTATGGCTACACCTTC. Residues: CASSLESGEAYGYTF.

The chain is built from TRBV5-5 and TRBJ1-5, with unresolved D. The CDR3 consists of 14 residues. Germline lookup yields CDR1 SGHKS and CDR2 YYEKEE (reference sequence). The V end was cut by 4 bases, the J end by 0 bases, with 8 bases between. CDR3 nucleotide sequence: TGTGCCAGCAGCCCAGGAAATAGCAATCAGCCCCAGCATTTT. Translated: CASSPGNSNQPQHF.

The rearrangement uses TRBV3-1 (or the pseudogene TRBV3-2) and TRBJ1-1; TRBD1 matches at 12 bases. After removal of 7 bases from V and 5 bases from J, the junction contained 8 bases not matched to a gene. Per the germline V gene, CDR1 is LGHDT and CDR2 is YNNKEL (reference sequence). The CDR3 is made up of 15 amino acids. CDR3 coding DNA: TGTGCCAGCAACCGGGACAGGGGGCGGTTGACTGAAGCTTTCTTT. Translated, it gives CASNRDRGRLTEAFF.

This sequence joins TRBV3-1 (or the pseudogene TRBV3-2) and TRBJ1-2, with TRBD1 matching 10 bases. The germline CDR1 and CDR2 sequences are LGHDT and YNNKEL (reference sequence). The CDR3 loop spans 14 amino acids. V was pared by 4 bases and J by 4 bases, with 3 bases of the junction left unmatched. The CDR3 DNA sequence: TGTGCCAGCAGCCTGGGGACAGGGGTCTATGGCTACACCTTC. Protein product: CASSLGTGVYGYTF.

The gene calls are TRBV30 and TRBJ2-1; 9 bases are shared with TRBD2. With 0 bases clipped from V and 5 bases from J, the junction kept 5 bases outside the gene matches. CDR1 GTSNPN and CDR2 SVGIG come from the germline V gene (reference sequence). The CDR3 has 15 residues. Here the CDR3 DNA reads TGTGCCTGGAGTGTCCGCGGGAGGGCCAACAATGAGCAGTTCTTC. It encodes CAWSVRGRANNEQFF.

The chain has TRBV12-3 or TRBV12-4 and TRBJ1-1; tentative D call: TRBD1 (5 bases). The V gene lost 6 bases and the J gene lost 4 bases, with 12 bases spanning the gap. The CDR3 length is 13 residues. The CDR3 DNA sequence: TGTGCCAGCAGCCCCCAGGGTATCACTGAAGCTTTCTTT. It specifies CASSPQGITEAFF.

The sample holds one count of this clone. This chain's CDR3 is CASSQEPPPGTEAFF. The CDR3 region has the DNA TGCGCCAGCAGCCAAGAACCCCCTCCCGGCACTGAAGCTTTCTTT. V usage is TRBV4-1 and J usage is TRBJ1-1; D uncertain. There are 15 residues in the CDR3. Germline CDR1 is MGHRA and CDR2 is YSYEKL. V lost 0 bases to trimming and J lost 4 bases, with 12 bases between them.

The rearrangement links TRBV24-1 to TRBJ2-3, with D maybe TRBD1 (6 bases). V lost 9 bases and J 3 bases, leaving 9 bases between the germline ends. From germline, CDR1 is KGHDR and CDR2 SFDVKD. The CDR3 spans 12 residues. The CDR3 reads CATSGETDTQYF. CDR3 coding DNA: TGTGCCACCTCAGGGGAGACAGATACGCAGTATTTT.

CDR3 DNA: TGTGCCAGCAGCCGGGGAGGGTCCTACGAGCAGTACTTC. Translated: CASSRGGSYEQYF. The chain combines TRBV12-3 or TRBV12-4 with TRBJ2-7; TRBD2 aligns across 7 bases. Unmatched junction bases numbered 3, after V lost 6 bases and J lost 1 base. The CDR3 is made up of 13 amino acids.